This TCR beta chain is from a study of blood T cell repertoires in COVID-19. Study summary: Both acute and convalescent COVID-19 samples were obtained from the United States, Italy and Spain. PBMCs, B-cell-depleted T cells, or T cells provided the cDNA or gDNA that made up the material.

As handled by the study authors: Reference gene primers were amplified, and this amplification served to estimate nucleated cell counts. Generated by immunoSEQ multiplex PCR, the TCRdb table keeps only in-frame clones and is missing some. V, J and clone size derive from that table, while D and trimming were established from the DNA sequence. The data show approximately 200,000 clones, about 90% seen once. V was trimmed by 3 bases and J by 2 bases, leaving 13 bases between them. The length of the CDR3 is 16 residues. Germline V CDR1 and CDR2: KGHSH, LQKENI. Participants' reported clinical history set cohort assignment.

The specimen was PBMCs or T cells enriched from blood (not recorded which). This sequence was found in a man aged 30-40 years who had recovered from COVID-19. The V call is TRBV18, the J call TRBJ2-2; the D is unclear. CDR3 coding DNA: TGTGCCAGCTCACCCGTTGCGGAGAGAAACACCGGGGAGCTGTTTTTT. Its translation: CASSPVAERNTGELFF.